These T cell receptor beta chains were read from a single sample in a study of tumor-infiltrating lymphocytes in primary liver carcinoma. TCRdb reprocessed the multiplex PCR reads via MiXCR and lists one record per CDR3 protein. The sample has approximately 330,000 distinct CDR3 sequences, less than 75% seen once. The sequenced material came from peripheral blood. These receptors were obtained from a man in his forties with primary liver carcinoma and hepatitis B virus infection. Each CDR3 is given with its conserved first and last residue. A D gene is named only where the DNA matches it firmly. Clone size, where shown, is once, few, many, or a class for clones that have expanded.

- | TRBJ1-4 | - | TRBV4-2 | TGTGCCAGCAGCCAAGATATCCAGGGAAATGAAAAACTGTTTTTT | CASSQDIQGNEKLFF
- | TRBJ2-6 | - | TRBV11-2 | TGTGTCAGCAGCCCCCTAGGGCAGTGGCGATCTGGGGCCAACGTCCTGACTTTC | CVSSPLGQWRSGANVLTF
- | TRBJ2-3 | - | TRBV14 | TGTGCCAGCAGCCCCCGACAGGCCTTTTTGCTCACAGATACGCGGTATTTT | CASSPRQAFLLTDTRYF
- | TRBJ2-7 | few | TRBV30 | TGTGCCTGGAGTGTAGAGGGTATAAGCGAGCAGTACTTC | CAWSVEGISEQYF
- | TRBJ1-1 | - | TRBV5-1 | TGCGCCAGCATCGTGGACCCGAACACTGAAGCTTTCTTT | CASIVDPNTEAFF
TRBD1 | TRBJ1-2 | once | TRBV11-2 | TGTGCCAGCAGCAAACCGGGACAGTATTCAGACGCGCTGATACACTTC | CASSKPGQYSDALIHF
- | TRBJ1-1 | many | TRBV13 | TGTGCCAGCAGCTTGCGGGGGCGGAACACTGAAGCTTTCTTT | CASSLRGRNTEAFF
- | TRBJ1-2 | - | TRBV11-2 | TGTGCCAGCAGCTTCCTAGCGCATGGAAACTATGGCTACACCTTC | CASSFLAHGNYGYTF
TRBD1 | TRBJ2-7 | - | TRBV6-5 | TGTGCCGGCAGTGGGTTGACAGGGGTTGAAAGCGAGCAGTACTTC | CAGSGLTGVESEQYF
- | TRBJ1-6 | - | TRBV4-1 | TGCGCCAGCAGCCGCACCGACGAGGGATTGCCCTATAATTCACCCCTCCACTTT | CASSRTDEGLPYNSPLHF
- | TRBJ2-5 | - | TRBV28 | TGTGCCATCAGGACCGAGGGGTACGCCCTAGAGACCCAGTACTTC | CAIRTEGYALETQYF
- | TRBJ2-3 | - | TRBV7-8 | TGTGCCAGCAGTCGCCCCGGGACGGAATCAGATACGCAGTATTTT | CASSRPGTESDTQYF
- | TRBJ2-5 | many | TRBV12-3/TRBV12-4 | TGTGCCAGCAGTTTAAACGGTCAAGAGACCCAGTACTTC | CASSLNGQETQYF
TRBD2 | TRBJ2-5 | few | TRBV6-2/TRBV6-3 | TGTGCCAGCAGTTTCTCCGTTTTGGTAGCGGGAGGCCGGGAAGAGACCCAGTACTTC | CASSFSVLVAGGREETQYF
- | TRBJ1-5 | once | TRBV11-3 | TGTGGCAGCAGCTTAGATCTGGGGGTGGCCCAGTCCCAGCATTTT | CGSSLDLGVAQSQHF
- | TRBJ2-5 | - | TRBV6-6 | TGTGCCAGCAGAAATACGCGGGCAAAGGAGACCCAGTACTTC | CASRNTRAKETQYF
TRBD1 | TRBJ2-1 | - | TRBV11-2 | TGTGCCAGCAGCCCGGGTGCGACAGGGTCGAATGTACAGTTCTTC | CASSPGATGSNVQFF
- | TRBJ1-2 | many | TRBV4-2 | TGTGCCAGCAGCCAAGATTTGGGGGTTACTAACTATGGCTACACCTTC | CASSQDLGVTNYGYTF
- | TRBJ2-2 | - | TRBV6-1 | TGTGCCAGCAGTGAAGCGGTCCACACCGGGGAGCTGTTTTTT | CASSEAVHTGELFF
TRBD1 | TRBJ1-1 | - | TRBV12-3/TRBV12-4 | TGTACCAACAGACCTGACAGGGGGCCAAGTGAAGCTTTCTTT | CTNRPDRGPSEAFF
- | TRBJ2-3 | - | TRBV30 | TGTGCCTGGTCTGGGGCAGATACGCAGTATTTT | CAWSGADTQYF
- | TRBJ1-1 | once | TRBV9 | TGTGCCAGCAGCGTAGGGGGTAGGGGCGCTGAAGGCACTGAAGCTTTCTTT | CASSVGGRGAEGTEAFF
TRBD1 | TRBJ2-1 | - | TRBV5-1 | TGCGCCAGCAGCGCTGACAGGGGGCTTGATGAGCAGTTCTTC | CASSADRGLDEQFF
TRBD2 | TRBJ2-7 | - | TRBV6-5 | TGTGCCAGCAGTTCCCGTACTATAGCGGGAGGGCCCCAGCAGTACTTC | CASSSRTIAGGPQQYF
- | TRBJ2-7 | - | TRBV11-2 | TGTGCCAGCAATGATCTGCGCTGCGAGCTGTACTTC | CASNDLRCELYF
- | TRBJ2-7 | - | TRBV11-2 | TGTGCCAGCAGCTTAAAAGGGGGGGCCAGGGGGCACTACGAGCACTACTTC | CASSLKGGARGHYEHYF
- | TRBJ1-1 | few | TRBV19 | TGTGCCAGTAGTGCGGCCGTCATCCCTCACCTCACTGAAGCTTTCTTT | CASSAAVIPHLTEAFF
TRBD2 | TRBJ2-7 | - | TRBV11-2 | TGTGCCAGCAGTTCGCATCCCGGGACTAGCGGCAGAAAGCAGTACTTC | CASSSHPGTSGRKQYF